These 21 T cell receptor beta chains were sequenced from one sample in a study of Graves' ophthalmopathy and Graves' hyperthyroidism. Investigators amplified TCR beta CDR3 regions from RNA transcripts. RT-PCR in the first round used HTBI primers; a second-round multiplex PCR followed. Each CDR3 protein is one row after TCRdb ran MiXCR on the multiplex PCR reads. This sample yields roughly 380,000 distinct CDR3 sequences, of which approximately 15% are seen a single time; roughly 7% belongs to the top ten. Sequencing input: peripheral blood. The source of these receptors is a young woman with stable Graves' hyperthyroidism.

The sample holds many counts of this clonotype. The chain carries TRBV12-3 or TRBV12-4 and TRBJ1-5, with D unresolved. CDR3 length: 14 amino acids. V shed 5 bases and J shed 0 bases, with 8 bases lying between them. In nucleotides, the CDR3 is TGTGCCAGCAGTCCCGGGAGTAGCAATCAGCCCCAGCATTTT. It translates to CASSPGSSNQPQHF.

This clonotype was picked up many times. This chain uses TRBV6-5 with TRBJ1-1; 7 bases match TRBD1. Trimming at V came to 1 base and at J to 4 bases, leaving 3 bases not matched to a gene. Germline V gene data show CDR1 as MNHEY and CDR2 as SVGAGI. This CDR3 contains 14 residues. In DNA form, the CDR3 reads TGTGCCAGCAGTTACTTCCCAGGGGGCACTGAAGCTTTCTTT. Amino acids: CASSYFPGGTEAFF.

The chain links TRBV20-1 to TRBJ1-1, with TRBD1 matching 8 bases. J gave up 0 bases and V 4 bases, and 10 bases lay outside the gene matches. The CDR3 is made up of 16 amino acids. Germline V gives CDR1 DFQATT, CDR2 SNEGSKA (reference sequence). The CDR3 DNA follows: TGCAGTGCTATCCGACAGGGGATGGGTTTGAACACTGAAGCTTTCTTT. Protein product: CSAIRQGMGLNTEAFF.

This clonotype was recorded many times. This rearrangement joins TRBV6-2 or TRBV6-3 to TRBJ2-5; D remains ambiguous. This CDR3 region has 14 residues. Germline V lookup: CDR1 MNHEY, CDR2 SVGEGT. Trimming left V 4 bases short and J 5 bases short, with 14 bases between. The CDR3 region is CASSLAALMETQYF. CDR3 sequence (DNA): TGTGCCAGCAGTTTAGCTGCTTTAATGGAGACCCAGTACTTC.

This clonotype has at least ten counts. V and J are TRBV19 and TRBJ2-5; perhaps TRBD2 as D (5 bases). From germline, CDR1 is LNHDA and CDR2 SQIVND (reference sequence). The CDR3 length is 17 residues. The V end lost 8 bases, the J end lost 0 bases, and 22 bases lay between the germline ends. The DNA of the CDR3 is TGTGCCAGTTCCCCGGGGTGGGCACTACAAGACCAAGAGACCCAGTACTTC. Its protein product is CASSPGWALQDQETQYF.

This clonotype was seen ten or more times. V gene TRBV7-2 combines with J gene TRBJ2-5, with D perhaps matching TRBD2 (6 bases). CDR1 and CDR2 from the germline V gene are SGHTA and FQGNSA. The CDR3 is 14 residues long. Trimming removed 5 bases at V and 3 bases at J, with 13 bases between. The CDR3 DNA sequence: TGTGCCAGCAGCCTATTGACTAGAGAAGAGACCCAGTACTTC. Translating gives CASSLLTREETQYF. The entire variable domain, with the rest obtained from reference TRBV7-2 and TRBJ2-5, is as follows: GAGVSQSPSNKVTEKGKDVELRCDPISGHTALYWYRQSLGQGLEFLIYFQGNSAPDKSGLPSDRFSAERTGGSVSTLTIQRTQQEDSAVYLCASSLLTREETQYFGPGTRLLVL.

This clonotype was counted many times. CDR3 DNA: TGTGCCAGTAGCTGGACAAAGAACACTGAAGCTTTCTTT. This codes for CASSWTKNTEAFF. This chain links TRBV19 with TRBJ1-1, with D maybe TRBD1 (5 bases). The CDR3 is 13 amino acids. Per the germline V gene, CDR1 is LNHDA and CDR2 is SQIVND (reference sequence). V was trimmed by 6 bases and J by 1 base, leaving 9 bases between them.

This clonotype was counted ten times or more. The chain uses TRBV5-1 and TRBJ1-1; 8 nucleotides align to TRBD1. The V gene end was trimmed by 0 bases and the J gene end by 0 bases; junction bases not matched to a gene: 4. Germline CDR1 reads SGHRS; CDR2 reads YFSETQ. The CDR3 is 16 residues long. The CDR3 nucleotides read TGCGCCAGCAGCTTGGGGACAGGGTTCATGAACACTGAAGCTTTCTTT. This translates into CASSLGTGFMNTEAFF.

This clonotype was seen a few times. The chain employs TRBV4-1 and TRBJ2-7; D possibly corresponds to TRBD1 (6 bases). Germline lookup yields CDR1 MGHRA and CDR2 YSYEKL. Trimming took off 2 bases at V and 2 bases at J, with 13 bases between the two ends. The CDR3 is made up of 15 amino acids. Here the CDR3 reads CASSQYWDKPYEQYF. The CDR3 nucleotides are TGCGCCAGCAGCCAATATTGGGACAAGCCCTACGAGCAGTACTTC.

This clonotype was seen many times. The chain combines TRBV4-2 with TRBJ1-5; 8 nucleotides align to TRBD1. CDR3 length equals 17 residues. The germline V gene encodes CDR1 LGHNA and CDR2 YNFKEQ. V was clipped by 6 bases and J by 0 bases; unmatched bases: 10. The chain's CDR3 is CASRYNDRGLSNQPQHF. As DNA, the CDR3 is TGTGCCAGCAGATATAATGACAGGGGACTTAGCAATCAGCCCCAGCATTTT.

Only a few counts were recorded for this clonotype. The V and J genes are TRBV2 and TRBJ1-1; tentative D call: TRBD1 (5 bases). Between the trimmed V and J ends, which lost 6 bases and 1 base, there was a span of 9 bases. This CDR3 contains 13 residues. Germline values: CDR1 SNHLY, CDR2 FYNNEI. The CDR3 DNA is TGTGCCAGCAGAGCAGGGAAGAACACTGAAGCTTTCTTT. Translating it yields CASRAGKNTEAFF.

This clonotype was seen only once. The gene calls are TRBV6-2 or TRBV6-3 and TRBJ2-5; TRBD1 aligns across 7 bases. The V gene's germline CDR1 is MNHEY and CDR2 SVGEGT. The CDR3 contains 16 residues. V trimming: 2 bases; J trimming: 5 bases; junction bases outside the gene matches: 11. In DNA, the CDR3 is TGTGCCAGCAGTTACGATCCGGGACAGTCCGCGGAGACCCAGTACTTC. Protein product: CASSYDPGQSAETQYF.

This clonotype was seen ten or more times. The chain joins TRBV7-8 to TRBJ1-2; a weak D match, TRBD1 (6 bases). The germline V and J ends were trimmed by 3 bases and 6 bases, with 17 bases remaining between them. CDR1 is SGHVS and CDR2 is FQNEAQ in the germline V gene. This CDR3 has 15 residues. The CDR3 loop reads CASSFMLQGGDGYTF. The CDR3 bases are TGTGCCAGCAGCTTCATGTTACAGGGAGGAGATGGCTACACCTTC.

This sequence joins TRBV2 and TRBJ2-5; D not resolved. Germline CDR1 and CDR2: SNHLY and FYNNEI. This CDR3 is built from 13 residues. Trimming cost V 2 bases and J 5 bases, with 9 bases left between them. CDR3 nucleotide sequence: TGTGCCAGCAGTGAATTAGTCAGGGAGACCCAGTACTTC. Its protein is CASSELVRETQYF.

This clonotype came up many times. The CDR3 DNA is TGTGCCAGCAGCTTAAAACCTCCCGGGACAGGCAGCCACATTAAGCCCTACGAGCAGTACTTC. It encodes CASSLKPPGTGSHIKPYEQYF. This chain uses TRBV7-3 with TRBJ2-7; 8 nucleotides match TRBD1. CDR3 size: 21 residues. The junction had 22 bases not matched to a gene; V was cut back by 1 base and J by 2 bases. CDR1 SGHTA and CDR2 FQGTGA come from the germline V gene.

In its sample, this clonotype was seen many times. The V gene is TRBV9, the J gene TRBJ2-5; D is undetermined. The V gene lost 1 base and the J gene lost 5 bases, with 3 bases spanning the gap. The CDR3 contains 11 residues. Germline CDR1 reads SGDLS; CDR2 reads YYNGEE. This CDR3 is CASSVTETQYF. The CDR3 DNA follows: TGTGCCAGCAGCGTAACGGAGACCCAGTACTTC.

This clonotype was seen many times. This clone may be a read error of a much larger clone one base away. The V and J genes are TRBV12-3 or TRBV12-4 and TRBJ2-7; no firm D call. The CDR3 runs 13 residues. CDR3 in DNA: TGTGCCAGCAGTTTAGGCGGACCCTACGAGCAGTGCTTC. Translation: CASSLGGPYEQCF.

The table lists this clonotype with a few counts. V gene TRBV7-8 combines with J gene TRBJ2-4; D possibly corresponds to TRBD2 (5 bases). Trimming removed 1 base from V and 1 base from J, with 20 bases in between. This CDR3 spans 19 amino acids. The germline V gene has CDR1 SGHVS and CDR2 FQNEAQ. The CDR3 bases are TGTGCCAGCAGCTTAGTAGGCGGGTTTGGGTTTTCGGCCAAAAACATTCAGTACTTC. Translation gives CASSLVGGFGFSAKNIQYF.

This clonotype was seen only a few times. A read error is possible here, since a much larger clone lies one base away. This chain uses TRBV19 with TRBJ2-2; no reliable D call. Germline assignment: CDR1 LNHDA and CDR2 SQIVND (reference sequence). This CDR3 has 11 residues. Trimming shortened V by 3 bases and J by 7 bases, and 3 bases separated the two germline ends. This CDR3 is CASSIVGELFF. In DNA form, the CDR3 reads TGTGCCAGTAGTATCGTCGGGGAGCTGTTTTTT.

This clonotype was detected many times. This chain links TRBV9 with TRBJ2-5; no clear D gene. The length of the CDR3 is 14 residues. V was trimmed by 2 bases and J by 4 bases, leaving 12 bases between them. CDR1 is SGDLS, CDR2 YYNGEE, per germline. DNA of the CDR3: TGTGCCAGCAGCGTTACTTCTGGTTTAGAGACCCAGTACTTC. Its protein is CASSVTSGLETQYF.

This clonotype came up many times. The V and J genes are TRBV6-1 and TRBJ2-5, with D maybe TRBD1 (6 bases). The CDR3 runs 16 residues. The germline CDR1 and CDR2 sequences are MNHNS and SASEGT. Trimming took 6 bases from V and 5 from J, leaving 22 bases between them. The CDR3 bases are TGTGCCAGCAGCTTCACCTACAGGGATAGGAGGGAGACCCAGTACTTC. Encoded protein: CASSFTYRDRRETQYF.